This T cell receptor beta chain was identified during a study of T-cell memory formation after mild COVID-19. Study-wide findings and caveats: Specificity for SARS-CoV-2 was not confirmed among the second-wave clones peaking on day 37. CD4+ bias marked clones expanding day 15 to 37, unlike balanced contracting clones.

This clonotype has more than one count but fewer than ten. Its matching antigen is unknown. The germline V and J ends were trimmed by 8 bases and 0 bases, with 20 bases remaining between them. CDR1 and CDR2 from the germline V gene are SEHNR and FQNEAQ (reference sequence). CDR3 length equals 17 residues. TCRdb re-derived calls from the 5' RACE reads in MiXCR, one entry per CDR3 protein. Of 500,000 to 650,000 distinct CDR3 sequences in the sample, approximately 21% were seen once. The receptor was derived from an adult woman who had mild COVID-19 (a few samples of this study predate the infection). Cell type and time point are not known. The material sequenced was PBMCs or a T cell subset sorted from them (not recorded which). The V and J genes are TRBV7-9 and TRBJ2-1; the D gene could be TRBD1 or TRBD2 (5 bases each). CDR3 loop: CASVRDQVGHSYNEQFF. CDR3 nucleotides: TGTGCCAGCGTCCGGGACCAAGTGGGTCACTCCTACAATGAGCAGTTCTTC.